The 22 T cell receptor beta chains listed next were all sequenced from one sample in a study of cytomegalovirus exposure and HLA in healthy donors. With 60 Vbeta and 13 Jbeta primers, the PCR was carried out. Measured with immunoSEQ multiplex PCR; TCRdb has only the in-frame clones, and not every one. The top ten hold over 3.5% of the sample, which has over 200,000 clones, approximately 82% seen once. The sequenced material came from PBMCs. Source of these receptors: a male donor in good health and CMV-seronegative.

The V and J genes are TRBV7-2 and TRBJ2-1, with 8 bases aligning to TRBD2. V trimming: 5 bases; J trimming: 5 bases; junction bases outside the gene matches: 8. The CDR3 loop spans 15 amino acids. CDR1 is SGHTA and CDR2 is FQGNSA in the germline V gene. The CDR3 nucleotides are TGTGCCAGCAGCGACCAGGGACTAGGGGACAATGAGCAGTTCTTC. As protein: CASSDQGLGDNEQFF.

CDR3 bases: TGTGCCAGCAGCCCCGGGACTAGCGGAGAGCAGTTCTTC. This translates into CASSPGTSGEQFF. The rearrangement uses TRBV6-6 and TRBJ2-1; TRBD2 matches 11 bases. V shed 6 bases, J shed 10 bases, and the junction held 5 bases outside the gene matches. Germline V CDR1 and CDR2: MNHNY, SVGAGI (reference sequence). CDR3 length equals 13 residues.

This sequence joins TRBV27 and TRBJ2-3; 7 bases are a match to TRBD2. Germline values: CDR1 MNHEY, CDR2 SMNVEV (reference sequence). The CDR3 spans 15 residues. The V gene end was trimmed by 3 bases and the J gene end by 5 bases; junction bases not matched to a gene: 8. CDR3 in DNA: TGTGCCAGCAGTTTCGGTGCGGGAGTGCGAGATACGCAGTATTTT. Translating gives CASSFGAGVRDTQYF.

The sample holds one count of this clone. The CDR3 here is CASSTRLGQETQYF. For the CDR3, the DNA is TGTGCCAGCAGCACTCGACTAGGTCAAGAGACCCAGTACTTC. The chain has TRBV13 and TRBJ2-5; maybe TRBD2 (6 bases). This CDR3 has 14 residues. Deletions cut 5 bases from V and 2 bases from J, with 12 bases between. Germline V gives CDR1 PRHDT, CDR2 FYEKMQ (reference sequence).

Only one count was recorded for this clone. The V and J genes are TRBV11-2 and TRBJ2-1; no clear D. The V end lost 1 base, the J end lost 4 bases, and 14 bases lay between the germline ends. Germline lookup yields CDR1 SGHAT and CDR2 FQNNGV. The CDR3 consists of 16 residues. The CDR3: CASSLVVAPPYNEQFF. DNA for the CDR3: TGTGCCAGCAGCTTAGTAGTTGCGCCTCCTTACAATGAGCAGTTCTTC.

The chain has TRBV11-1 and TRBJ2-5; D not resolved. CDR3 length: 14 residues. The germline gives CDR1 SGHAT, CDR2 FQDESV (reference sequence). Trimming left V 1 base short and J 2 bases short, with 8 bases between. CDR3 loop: CASSLGQSQETQYF. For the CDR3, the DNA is TGTGCCAGCAGCTTAGGGCAGTCTCAAGAGACCCAGTACTTC.

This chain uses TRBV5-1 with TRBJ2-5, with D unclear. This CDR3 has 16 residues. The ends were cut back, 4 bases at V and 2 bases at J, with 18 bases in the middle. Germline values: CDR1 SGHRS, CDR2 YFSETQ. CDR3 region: CASSPLEWAIQETQYF. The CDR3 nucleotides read TGCGCCAGCAGCCCTCTTGAATGGGCGATTCAAGAGACCCAGTACTTC. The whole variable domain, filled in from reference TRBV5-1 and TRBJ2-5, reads KAGVTQTPRYLIKTRGQQVTLSCSPISGHRSVSWYQQTPGQGLQFLFEYFSETQRNKGNFPGRFSGRQFSNSRSEMNVSTLELGDSALYLCASSPLEWAIQETQYFGPGTRLLVL.

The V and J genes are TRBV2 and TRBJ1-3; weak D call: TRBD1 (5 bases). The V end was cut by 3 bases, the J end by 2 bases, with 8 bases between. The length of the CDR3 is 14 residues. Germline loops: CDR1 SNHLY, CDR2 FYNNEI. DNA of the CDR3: TGTGCCAGCAGTGACGGGGGTACTGGAAACACCATATATTTT. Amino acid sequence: CASSDGGTGNTIYF.

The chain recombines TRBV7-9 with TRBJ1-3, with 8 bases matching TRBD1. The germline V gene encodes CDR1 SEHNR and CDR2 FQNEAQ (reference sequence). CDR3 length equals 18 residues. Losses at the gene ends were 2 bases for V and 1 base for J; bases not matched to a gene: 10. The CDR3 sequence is CASSLSGGASHSGNTIYF. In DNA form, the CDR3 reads TGTGCCAGCAGCTTATCAGGGGGCGCTTCCCATTCTGGAAACACCATATATTTT.

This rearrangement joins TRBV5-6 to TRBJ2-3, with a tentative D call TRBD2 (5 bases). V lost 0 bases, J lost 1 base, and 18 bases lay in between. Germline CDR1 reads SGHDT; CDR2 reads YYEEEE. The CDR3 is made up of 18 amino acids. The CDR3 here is CASSLAVGPPRGTDTQYF. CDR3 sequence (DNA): TGTGCCAGCAGCTTGGCAGTTGGACCTCCGCGGGGCACAGATACGCAGTATTTT.

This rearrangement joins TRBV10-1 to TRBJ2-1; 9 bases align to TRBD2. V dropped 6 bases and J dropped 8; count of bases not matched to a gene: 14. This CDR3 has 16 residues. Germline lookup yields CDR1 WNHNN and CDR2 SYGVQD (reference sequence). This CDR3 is CASSPGGSGSNHEQFF. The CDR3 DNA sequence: TGCGCCAGCAGCCCCGGCGGTAGCGGGAGTAACCATGAGCAGTTCTTC.

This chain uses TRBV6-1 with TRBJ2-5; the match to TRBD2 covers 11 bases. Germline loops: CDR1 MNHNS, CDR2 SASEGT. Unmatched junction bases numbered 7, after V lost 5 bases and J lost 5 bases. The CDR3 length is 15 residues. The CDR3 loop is CASSLLAGGGETQYF. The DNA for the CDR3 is TGTGCCAGCAGTCTTTTAGCGGGAGGGGGGGAGACCCAGTACTTC.

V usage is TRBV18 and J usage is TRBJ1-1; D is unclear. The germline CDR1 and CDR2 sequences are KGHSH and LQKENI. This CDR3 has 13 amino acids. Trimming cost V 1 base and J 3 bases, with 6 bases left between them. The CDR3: CASSPRTDTEAFF. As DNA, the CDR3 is TGTGCCAGCTCACCACGAACAGACACTGAAGCTTTCTTT.

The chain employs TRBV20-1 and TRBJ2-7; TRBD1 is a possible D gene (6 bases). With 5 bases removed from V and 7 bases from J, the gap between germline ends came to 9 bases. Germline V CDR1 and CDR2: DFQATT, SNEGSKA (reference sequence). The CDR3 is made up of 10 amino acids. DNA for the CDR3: TGCAGTGCTCCCCAGGGGGAGCAGTACTTC. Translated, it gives CSAPQGEQYF.

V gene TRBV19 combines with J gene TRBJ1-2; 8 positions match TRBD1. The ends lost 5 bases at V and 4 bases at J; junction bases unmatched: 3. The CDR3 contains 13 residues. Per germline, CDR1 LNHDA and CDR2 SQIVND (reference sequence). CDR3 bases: TGTGCCAGTAGTTGGGACAGGAGCTATGGCTACACCTTC. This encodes CASSWDRSYGYTF.

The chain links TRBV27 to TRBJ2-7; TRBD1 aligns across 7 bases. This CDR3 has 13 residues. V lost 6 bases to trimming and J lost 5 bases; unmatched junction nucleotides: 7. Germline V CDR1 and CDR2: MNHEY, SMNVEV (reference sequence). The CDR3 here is CASSTTGFNEQYF. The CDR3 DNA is TGTGCCAGCAGCACGACAGGGTTCAACGAGCAGTACTTC.

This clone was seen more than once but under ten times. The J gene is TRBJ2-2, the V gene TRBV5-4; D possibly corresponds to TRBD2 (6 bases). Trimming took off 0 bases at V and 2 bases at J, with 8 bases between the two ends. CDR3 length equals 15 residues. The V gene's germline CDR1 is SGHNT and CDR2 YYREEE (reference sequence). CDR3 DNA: TGTGCCAGCAGCTTGGACGGGACTAACACCGGGGAGCTGTTTTTT. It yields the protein CASSLDGTNTGELFF.

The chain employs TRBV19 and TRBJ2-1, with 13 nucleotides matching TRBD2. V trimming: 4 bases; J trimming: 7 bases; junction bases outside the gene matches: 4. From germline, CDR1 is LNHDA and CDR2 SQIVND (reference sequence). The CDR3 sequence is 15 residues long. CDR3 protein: CASSTGTSGTNEQFF. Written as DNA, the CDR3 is TGTGCCAGTAGTACCGGGACTAGCGGGACGAATGAGCAGTTCTTC. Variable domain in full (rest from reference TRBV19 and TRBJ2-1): DGGITQSPKYLFRKEGQNVTLSCEQNLNHDAMYWYRQDPGQGLRLIYYSQIVNDFQKGDIAEGYSVSREKKESFPLTVTSAQKNPTAFYLCASSTGTSGTNEQFFGPGTRLTVL.

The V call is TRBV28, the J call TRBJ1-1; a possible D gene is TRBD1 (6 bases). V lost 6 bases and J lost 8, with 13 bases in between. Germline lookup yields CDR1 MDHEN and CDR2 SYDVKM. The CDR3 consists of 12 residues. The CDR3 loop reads CASRTYDREAFF. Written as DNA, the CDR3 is TGTGCCAGCAGAACTTACGACAGGGAAGCTTTCTTT.

The CDR3 spells CASSPGTGVYNEQFF. The CDR3 region has the DNA TGTGCCAGCAGCCCCGGGACAGGGGTATACAATGAGCAGTTCTTC. The V and J genes are TRBV5-5 and TRBJ2-1, with 10 bases aligning to TRBD1. CDR1 is SGHKS, CDR2 YYEKEE, per germline (reference sequence). J was trimmed by 4 bases and V by 4 bases; bases with no gene match: 5. This CDR3 contains 15 residues.

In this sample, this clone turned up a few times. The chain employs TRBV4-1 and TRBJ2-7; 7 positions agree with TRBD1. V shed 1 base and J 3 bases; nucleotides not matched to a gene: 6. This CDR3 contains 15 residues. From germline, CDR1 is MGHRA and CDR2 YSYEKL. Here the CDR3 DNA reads TGCGCCAGCAGCCAAGTAGGGGGCACCGACTACGAGCAGTACTTC. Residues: CASSQVGGTDYEQYF.

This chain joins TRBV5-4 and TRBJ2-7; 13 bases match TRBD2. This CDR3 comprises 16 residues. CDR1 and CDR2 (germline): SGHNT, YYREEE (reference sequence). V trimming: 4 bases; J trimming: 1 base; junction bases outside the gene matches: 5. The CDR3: CASSLPTSGRSYEQYF. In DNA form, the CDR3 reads TGTGCCAGCAGCCTACCGACTAGCGGGAGGTCCTACGAGCAGTACTTC.